This T cell receptor beta chain emerged from a study of T cells after somatic rescue of genetic block. CDR1 is SGHAT, CDR2 FQNNGV, per germline. Deletions cut 4 bases from V and 1 base from J, with 11 bases between. CDR3 length: 14 residues. Libraries were prepared by immunoSEQ multiplex PCR; TCRdb keeps only in-frame clonotypes and omits some of them. The sample holds more than 12,000 clones, about three quarters seen once. This clone was found a few times. The chain couples TRBV11-2 to TRBJ2-7; a possible D gene is TRBD2 (5 bases). The sequence came from a man aged 18 to 29. The sample comprised peripheral blood mononuclear cells (PBMCs). The CDR3 nucleotides read TGTGCCAGCAGCTCCGGACTGCTTTCCTACGAGCAGTACTTC. It encodes CASSSGLLSYEQYF. The whole variable domain, remainder taken from reference TRBV11-2 and TRBJ2-7, is EAGVAQSPRYKIIEKRQSVAFWCNPISGHATLYWYQQILGQGPKLLIQFQNNGVVDDSQLPKDRFSAERLKGVDSTLKIQPAKLEDSAVYLCASSSGLLSYEQYFGPGTRLTVT.